This T cell receptor (beta chain) comes out of a study of T cell responses to AZD1222 COVID-19 vaccine. Study-level findings and limits: A mostly white British donor set with more females was recruited, and clonal diversity was possibly underestimated. Only a handful of AZD1222 recipients, five to seven in all, had baseline seropositivity.

Note on this clone: Its target is unknown.

TCRdb's table, derived via immunoSEQ multiplex PCR, lists solely in-frame clones and lacks some. The top ten hold around 0.99% of the sample, which has approximately 170,000 clones, 92% seen once. The CDR3 runs to 14 residues. Trimming cost V 4 bases and J 3 bases, with 10 bases left between them. Germline CDR1 reads MNHEY; CDR2 reads SVGEGT. This receptor was taken from an adult who received the AZD1222 COVID-19 vaccine. The chain links TRBV6-2 or TRBV6-3 to TRBJ1-5, with D possibly being TRBD1 (6 bases). Here the sequenced sample was peripheral blood, taken 28 days after the second AZD1222 dose. CDR3 in amino acids: CASSFGQFNQPQHF. CDR3 DNA sequence: TGTGCCAGCAGTTTCGGACAGTTCAATCAGCCCCAGCATTTT.